The 17 T cell receptor beta chains listed next were all sequenced from one sample in a study of cytomegalovirus exposure and HLA in healthy donors (dated by TCRdb to between 2016 and 2019). Libraries were built with the immunoSEQ multiplex PCR assay. For the multiplex PCR, a mixture combining 60 forward primers for TCR Vbeta segments and 13 reverse primers for TCR Jbeta segments was used. TCRdb holds this immuneACCESS table with in-frame rearrangements only. Some clones are missing; in checked studies, unresolved V genes explain under half, and the rest has no known cause. Within this sample are 160,000 or so clones, with 82% of them counted one time only. The ten most abundant clones make up around 10% of the sample. Specimen: PBMCs. All receptors derive from a man aged 45 to 65 in good health and CMV-seropositive.

The chain uses TRBV10-3 and TRBJ2-1; 7 bases line up with TRBD2. Germline values: CDR1 ENHRY, CDR2 SYGVKD. The CDR3 has 13 amino acids. With 4 bases clipped from V and 5 bases from J, the junction kept 2 bases outside the gene matches. CDR3 amino acids: CAISVRGDNEQFF. As DNA, the CDR3 is TGTGCCATCAGTGTCCGGGGGGACAATGAGCAGTTCTTC.

V gene TRBV28 combines with J gene TRBJ2-7; tentative D call: TRBD1 (7 bases). The CDR3 is 15 amino acids. Germline V lookup: CDR1 MDHEN, CDR2 SYDVKM. Trimming pared 1 base from V and 2 bases from J, leaving 12 bases between. Here the CDR3 DNA reads TGTGCCAGCAGTTTATTCCAGGGGGGCCCCTACGAGCAGTACTTC. It encodes CASSLFQGGPYEQYF.

The J gene is TRBJ1-5, the V gene TRBV6-5, with a weak D call TRBD1 (5 bases). Germline CDR1 is MNHEY and CDR2 is SVGAGI. This CDR3 comprises 16 residues. V lost 2 bases to trimming and J lost 6 bases, with 17 bases between them. DNA of the CDR3: TGTGCCAGCAGTTACGCCCCGGCAGGGTCGGGTCAGCCCCAGCATTTT. It specifies CASSYAPAGSGQPQHF.

This clone was seen just once. The chain has TRBV4-1 and TRBJ1-1, with TRBD1 as a possible D gene (6 bases). This CDR3 spans 13 amino acids. The ends were cut back, 1 base at V and 8 bases at J, with 11 bases in the middle. CDR1 and CDR2 from the germline V gene are MGHRA and YSYEKL. The CDR3, as DNA: TGCGCCAGCAGCCAAGCTGGGGGCAGGGAAGCTTTCTTT. Its protein product is CASSQAGGREAFF.

The chain employs TRBV12-5 and TRBJ2-3; 12 positions agree with TRBD1. The junction had 10 bases not matched to a gene; V was cut back by 2 bases and J by 1 base. Germline loops: CDR1 LGHNT, CDR2 FRNRAP. The CDR3 sequence is 19 residues long. CDR3: CASGLNRDRGRRGTDTQYF. The DNA for the CDR3 is TGTGCTAGTGGTTTGAACCGGGACAGGGGGCGAAGGGGCACAGATACGCAGTATTTT.

This clone was observed once. The chain joins TRBV4-3 to TRBJ2-7; D uncertain. The V end lost 4 bases, the J end lost 0 bases, and 10 bases lay between the germline ends. The germline V gene has CDR1 LGHNA and CDR2 YSLEER. CDR3 length: 14 residues. CDR3 residues: CASSPHLSSYEQYF. Here the CDR3 DNA reads TGCGCCAGCAGCCCTCATCTTAGCTCCTACGAGCAGTACTTC.

The V and J genes are TRBV28 and TRBJ1-1; TRBD1 aligns across 8 bases. Per the germline V gene, CDR1 is MDHEN and CDR2 is SYDVKM. The V and J ends lost 4 bases and 4 bases, in that order; junction bases with no gene match: 11. The CDR3 loop spans 16 amino acids. CDR3 nucleotides: TGTGCCAGCAGTTATGACAGGGGCAAAATAGCCACTGAAGCTTTCTTT. Its translation is CASSYDRGKIATEAFF. The variable domain in full, completed from reference TRBV28 and TRBJ1-1, reads DVKVTQSSRYLVKRTGEKVFLECVQDMDHENMFWYRQDPGLGLRLIYFSYDVKMKEKGDIPEGYSVSREKKERFSLILESASTNQTSMYLCASSYDRGKIATEAFFGQGTRLTVV.

The chain is built from TRBV28 and TRBJ1-3; D is ambiguous. The CDR3 extends over 13 amino acids. The V end lost 5 bases, the J end lost 3 bases, and 8 bases lay between the germline ends. Germline CDR1 and CDR2: MDHEN and SYDVKM. The CDR3 nucleotides read TGTGCCAGCAGTGCGGGAAATGGAAACACCATATATTTT. As protein: CASSAGNGNTIYF.

CDR3 in DNA: TGTGCCAGCAGCTGGGCGGGCACTGAAGCTTTCTTT. Its protein is CASSWAGTEAFF. The gene calls are TRBV5-5 and TRBJ1-1; D remains unclear. CDR1 and CDR2 from the germline V gene are SGHKS and YYEKEE (reference sequence). V was shortened by 3 bases and J by 4 bases, with 7 bases between the two germline ends. The CDR3 runs to 12 residues.

This clone has only a few counts. The CDR3 region has the DNA TGCGCCAGCAGCTCGTTTGGGACAGGGGGTGCAGATACGCAGTATTTT. This codes for CASSSFGTGGADTQYF. This sequence joins TRBV5-1 and TRBJ2-3, with 11 bases lining up with TRBD1. Germline loops: CDR1 SGHRS, CDR2 YFSETQ. V dropped 3 bases and J dropped 4; count of bases not matched to a gene: 7. This CDR3 comprises 16 residues. Full variable domain (rest looked up from reference TRBV5-1 and TRBJ2-3): KAGVTQTPRYLIKTRGQQVTLSCSPISGHRSVSWYQQTPGQGLQFLFEYFSETQRNKGNFPGRFSGRQFSNSRSEMNVSTLELGDSALYLCASSSFGTGGADTQYFGPGTRLTVL.

The rearrangement links TRBV19 to TRBJ1-5; D is perhaps TRBD1 (6 bases). This CDR3 has 14 residues. Germline V gene sequence: CDR1 LNHDA, CDR2 SQIVND (reference sequence). Trimming stripped 1 base from V and 6 bases from J, with 10 bases between. CDR3 sequence (DNA): TGTGCCAGTAGTATAGGTACAGGGTCTCAGCCCCAGCATTTT. Its protein product is CASSIGTGSQPQHF.

The chain is built from TRBV18 and TRBJ2-7; D call uncertain. This CDR3 contains 16 residues. The V gene's germline CDR1 is KGHSH and CDR2 LQKENI. The V gene lost 0 bases and the J gene lost 2 bases, with 14 bases spanning the gap. CDR3 DNA sequence: TGTGCCAGCTCACCACCATCGGCAGGAATTACCTACGAGCAGTACTTC. This codes for CASSPPSAGITYEQYF.

The chain carries TRBV6-5 and TRBJ1-4, with TRBD1 matching 7 bases. J was trimmed by 8 bases and V by 6 bases; bases with no gene match: 9. Germline values: CDR1 MNHEY, CDR2 SVGAGI. CDR3 length equals 14 residues. CDR3 protein: CASRRRGRLEKLFF. In DNA form, the CDR3 reads TGTGCCAGCAGGCGGAGGGGGCGTTTGGAAAAACTGTTTTTT.

This clone was seen a few times. The chain carries TRBV10-3 and TRBJ1-2; 8 bases match TRBD1. J lost 7 bases, V lost 6 bases, and 7 bases had no gene match. Germline V gene lookup returns CDR1 ENHRY and CDR2 SYGVKD. The CDR3 length is 13 residues. CDR3 coding DNA: TGTGCCATCAGCCAGGACAGGGAATTTGGCTACACCTTC. Residues: CAISQDREFGYTF.

The V gene is TRBV15, the J gene TRBJ2-5; D is perhaps TRBD2 (6 bases). Per germline, CDR1 LNHNV and CDR2 YYDKDF (reference sequence). V lost 4 bases to trimming and J lost 2 bases, with 14 bases between them. The CDR3 runs 15 residues. The CDR3, as DNA: TGTGCCACCAGCACTTACGCGGCGGGACAAGAGACCCAGTACTTC. Translation: CATSTYAAGQETQYF.

This chain uses TRBV7-2 with TRBJ2-3; 14 nucleotides agree with TRBD2. The CDR3 has 18 amino acids. CDR1 and CDR2 (germline): SGHTA, FQGNSA. V shed 5 bases, J shed 4 bases, and the junction held 11 bases outside the gene matches. The CDR3 reads CASSPRTSGRNWADTQYF. CDR3 nucleotides: TGTGCCAGCAGCCCGAGGACTAGCGGGAGGAATTGGGCAGATACGCAGTATTTT.

V and J are TRBV28 and TRBJ2-1, with 9 nucleotides matching TRBD2. Looked up from germline, CDR1 is MDHEN and CDR2 is SYDVKM. This CDR3 comprises 15 residues. V trimming: 2 bases; J trimming: 9 bases; junction bases outside the gene matches: 8. The CDR3 sequence: CASSLLAGSWGEQFF. The CDR3 DNA reads TGTGCCAGCAGTTTACTAGCGGGGTCCTGGGGTGAGCAGTTCTTC.